These 2 T cell receptor beta chains were all obtained from the same sample, sequenced in a study of T cell responses to AZD1222 COVID-19 vaccine. Repertoires were generated with immunoSEQ multiplex PCR, while TCRdb's copy carries only in-frame clones and drops some. This table has about 100,000 clones, over 75% appearing once. The sequences come from peripheral blood, collected on day 0 of AZD1222 vaccination. The receptors here all came from an adult in good health.

V usage is TRBV29-1 and J usage is TRBJ1-1; D ambiguous. Deletions cut 4 bases from V and 8 bases from J, with 17 bases between. Per germline, CDR1 SQVTM and CDR2 ANQGSEA. This CDR3 is 13 amino acids long. CDR3 in DNA: TGCAGCGTTGCCCTACGGGGAGGTGGCGAAGCTTTCTTT. Protein sequence: CSVALRGGGEAFF.

The chain joins TRBV19 to TRBJ1-5, with D maybe TRBD1 (5 bases). Germline V gene sequence: CDR1 LNHDA, CDR2 SQIVND (reference sequence). This CDR3 has 14 amino acids. V dropped 3 bases and J dropped 2 bases, with 8 bases sitting between them. The CDR3 bases are TGTGCCAGTAGTATCCCCAGGGGCAATCAGCCCCAGCATTTT. Its protein product is CASSIPRGNQPQHF. The entire variable domain, with the rest obtained from reference TRBV19 and TRBJ1-5, is as follows: DGGITQSPKYLFRKEGQNVTLSCEQNLNHDAMYWYRQDPGQGLRLIYYSQIVNDFQKGDIAEGYSVSREKKESFPLTVTSAQKNPTAFYLCASSIPRGNQPQHFGDGTRLSIL.